One T cell receptor (beta chain) is described in this entry. The antigen is undetermined. This specimen comes from a study of beta chain features in type 1 diabetes. General study results and limits: People with Type 1 diabetes carried modestly yet significantly shorter TCRB CDR3s in all four CD4+ subsets.

The authors reverse transcribed all of the isolated RNA, so sequencing captured expressed TCRB transcripts. Produced via immunoSEQ multiplex PCR; TCRdb's table is partial and in-frame only. The data contain about 60,000 clones, roughly three fifths of them singletons. This CDR3 is 16 amino acids long. Germline CDR1 and CDR2: SGHTA and FQGNSA. V was clipped by 6 bases and J by 0 bases, with 18 bases between them. The chain is built from TRBV7-2 and TRBJ2-7, with a weak D call TRBD2 (5 bases). The sample consisted of Tregs from blood. The clonotype comes from a woman aged 18-30 years in good health. The chain's CDR3 is CASSLDGLRSSYEQYF. Here the CDR3 DNA reads TGTGCCAGCAGTCTGGATGGACTCCGGAGCTCCTACGAGCAGTACTTC.